This T cell receptor (beta chain) was sequenced in a study of CD8+CD57+ T cells in acquired aplastic anemia. Broader study findings: Patients and controls had in common approximately 29 CD8+ CDR3 sequences.

It was genomic DNA that served as the template for profiling TCR beta VDJ and CDR3. TCRdb reprocessed the reads with MiXCR, giving one entry per CDR3 protein. The sample holds more than 150,000 distinct CDR3 sequences, approximately 44% seen once. With regard to this clonotype: Its antigen is currently unknown.

CD8+CD57+ cell expansion had been shown by flow cytometry in patients chosen for sequencing. The ends lost 7 bases at V and 4 bases at J; junction bases unmatched: 6. CDR3 length: 13 amino acids. From germline, CDR1 is SQVTM and CDR2 ANQGSEA. The chain has TRBV29-1 and TRBJ1-4; 7 nucleotides line up with TRBD1. The material sequenced was sorted CD4+, CD8+, or CD8+CD57+ T cells (not recorded which) from PBMCs. The TCR comes from a human donor with aplastic anemia. CDR3 in DNA: TGCAGCGGAGACAGGGACAGTAATGAAAAACTGTTTTTT. It encodes CSGDRDSNEKLFF.